These 24 T cell receptor beta chains were sequenced from one sample in a study of blood T cells in healthy people across ages. A second PCR, run for about 7 to 11 cycles, used a sample-barcoded 5' primer plus a J-beta primer mix. One entry per CDR3 protein results from TCRdb running MiXCR on the 5' RACE reads. The sample yields over a million distinct CDR3 sequences, around 45% seen once. The sequenced sample was blood. The origin of the receptors is a woman between 55 and 75 years old in good health.

This clonotype appeared a few times. This chain connects TRBV12-3 or TRBV12-4 to TRBJ2-3; 11 bases match TRBD2. The CDR3 is made up of 15 amino acids. Trimming at V came to 7 bases and at J to 0 bases, leaving 3 bases not matched to a gene. The DNA of the CDR3 is TGTGCCAGCACCAGGACTAGCGGGAGCACAGATACGCAGTATTTT. Amino acid sequence: CASTRTSGSTDTQYF.

The chain uses TRBV6-5 and TRBJ2-5; D remains ambiguous. Per germline, CDR1 MNHEY and CDR2 SVGAGI. The V gene lost 7 bases and the J gene lost 4 bases, with 16 bases spanning the gap. The CDR3 loop spans 14 amino acids. This chain's CDR3 is CASTPWSKGETQYF. The CDR3 DNA follows: TGTGCCAGCACCCCTTGGTCGAAGGGAGAGACCCAGTACTTC.

This clonotype has a handful of counts. The V gene is TRBV25-1, the J gene TRBJ2-7; D is tentatively TRBD1 or TRBD2 (5 bases each). The CDR3 covers 15 residues. Trimming cost V 6 bases and J 2 bases, with 17 bases left between them. Germline CDR1 reads MGHDK; CDR2 reads SYGVNS. In DNA, the CDR3 is TGTGCCAGCAGCGTCCCGGGACCCCGGACCTACGAGCAGTACTTC. It translates to CASSVPGPRTYEQYF.

V is TRBV6-6 and J is TRBJ2-7; 8 bases are shared with TRBD2. Germline-derived CDR1 and CDR2 are MNHNY and SVGAGI (reference sequence). The V and J ends lost 6 bases and 5 bases, in that order; junction bases with no gene match: 9. The CDR3 is made up of 14 amino acids. In DNA, the CDR3 is TGTGCCAGCAGCCTACTTCTGCGGGGGGACGAGCAGTACTTC. Protein: CASSLLLRGDEQYF.

This clonotype was found a few times. The chain joins TRBV11-1 to TRBJ2-6; the D gene is possibly TRBD1 (6 bases). The CDR3 sequence is 22 residues long. Per germline, CDR1 SGHAT and CDR2 FQDESV (reference sequence). V lost 6 bases and J 0 bases, leaving 30 bases between the germline ends. CDR3 DNA: TGTGCCAGCAGTTACCGTCCGGTCCCCAGGGGTCGAGGGGACTCTGGGGCCAACGTCCTGACTTTC. This sequence encodes CASSYRPVPRGRGDSGANVLTF.

This clonotype was detected many times. The chain carries TRBV25-1 and TRBJ2-5; 7 nucleotides agree with TRBD1. Trimming at V came to 4 bases and at J to 3 bases, leaving 5 bases not matched to a gene. The CDR3 covers 14 residues. Per the germline V gene, CDR1 is MGHDK and CDR2 is SYGVNS. CDR3 amino acids: CASSGPGTEETQYF. CDR3 DNA sequence: TGTGCCAGCAGTGGCCCCGGGACAGAAGAGACCCAGTACTTC.

This clonotype was seen ten or more times. V usage is TRBV20-1 and J usage is TRBJ1-6; a weak D match, TRBD1 (5 bases). V was shortened by 5 bases and J by 10 bases, with 15 bases between the two germline ends. Germline-derived CDR1 and CDR2 are DFQATT and SNEGSKA (reference sequence). The CDR3 is 13 amino acids. CDR3 nucleotides: TGCAGTGCTGGGACCGTCTTAGGGTCACCCCTCCACTTT. Translating it yields CSAGTVLGSPLHF.

V is TRBV11-2 and J is TRBJ1-2; no clear D gene. The length of the CDR3 is 15 residues. Germline lookup yields CDR1 SGHAT and CDR2 FQNNGV. Trimming took off 2 bases at V and 3 bases at J, with 13 bases between the two ends. CDR3 sequence: CASSLLSAGYYGYTF. The CDR3 DNA reads as TGTGCCAGCAGCTTACTGTCGGCAGGCTACTATGGCTACACCTTC.

The chain links TRBV5-1 to TRBJ2-7, with a possible D match to TRBD2 (6 bases). Germline V lookup: CDR1 SGHRS, CDR2 YFSETQ. The length of the CDR3 is 15 residues. The V end was cut by 0 bases, the J end by 2 bases, with 12 bases between. This CDR3 reads CASSLGAGPAYEQYF. Written as DNA, the CDR3 is TGCGCCAGCAGCTTGGGGGCGGGACCCGCCTACGAGCAGTACTTC.

The table lists this clonotype with a few counts. The CDR3 DNA reads TGTGCCAGCAGATTGAACAGGGCATACACAGATACGCAGTATTTT. Translation gives CASRLNRAYTDTQYF. The rearrangement uses TRBV7-2 and TRBJ2-3; D is possibly TRBD1 (6 bases). This CDR3 comprises 15 residues. CDR1 and CDR2 from the germline V gene are SGHTA and FQGNSA. The V end lost 6 bases, the J end lost 2 bases, and 15 bases lay between the germline ends.

The genes are TRBV7-9 and TRBJ2-1; no clear D gene. CDR1 is SEHNR and CDR2 is FQNEAQ in the germline V gene (reference sequence). The CDR3 totals 15 residues. V was pared by 2 bases and J by 0 bases, with 8 bases between. The CDR3 region has the DNA TGTGCCAGCAGCTTATATATAGGCTCCTACAATGAGCAGTTCTTC. It codes for CASSLYIGSYNEQFF. Together with reference TRBV7-9 and TRBJ2-1, the CDR3 gives the full variable domain: DTGVSQNPRHKITKRGQNVTFRCDPISEHNRLYWYRQTLGQGPEFLTYFQNEAQLEKSRLLSDRFSAERPKGSFSTLEIQRTEQGDSAMYLCASSLYIGSYNEQFFGPGTRLTVL.

This clonotype was counted between two and nine times. This chain links TRBV4-1 with TRBJ1-4; D unresolved. The CDR3 is 14 amino acids. Germline V lookup: CDR1 MGHRA, CDR2 YSYEKL. Trimming removed 3 bases at V and 5 bases at J, with 10 bases between. DNA for the CDR3: TGCGCCAGCAGCCAGGACGAACAAAATGAAAAACTGTTTTTT. Translation gives CASSQDEQNEKLFF.

The chain couples TRBV7-9 to TRBJ1-1; D unclear. The CDR3 has 14 amino acids. V lost 7 bases and J lost 1, with 13 bases in between. CDR1 and CDR2 from the germline V gene are SEHNR and FQNEAQ (reference sequence). The CDR3 protein is CASTERVGNTEAFF. For the CDR3, the DNA is TGTGCCAGCACCGAACGGGTGGGGAACACTGAAGCTTTCTTT. Full variable domain (remainder filled in from reference TRBV7-9 and TRBJ1-1): DTGVSQNPRHKITKRGQNVTFRCDPISEHNRLYWYRQTLGQGPEFLTYFQNEAQLEKSRLLSDRFSAERPKGSFSTLEIQRTEQGDSAMYLCASTERVGNTEAFFGQGTRLTVV.

V and J are TRBV7-2 and TRBJ2-1, with D unclear. Near its end, the DNA agrees better with TRBJ2-7, so the J call may be wrong. The CDR3 extends over 15 amino acids. The V gene's germline CDR1 is SGHTA and CDR2 FQGNSA. The CDR3 region is CASSLDLGSYNEQYF. The CDR3 bases are TGTGCCAGCAGCTTAGACTTGGGGTCCTACAATGAGCAGTACTTC.

V gene TRBV9 combines with J gene TRBJ2-5; no reliable D call. Per germline, CDR1 SGDLS and CDR2 YYNGEE. V was pared by 4 bases and J by 5 bases, with 9 bases between. The CDR3 is made up of 12 amino acids. CDR3 residues: CASSHSPETQYF. Here the CDR3 DNA reads TGTGCCAGCAGCCACTCACCTGAGACCCAGTACTTC.

This clonotype has more than one count but fewer than ten. The V and J genes are TRBV9 and TRBJ1-2; a possible D gene is TRBD1 (6 bases). CDR1 and CDR2 (germline): SGDLS, YYNGEE. This CDR3 comprises 16 residues. V lost 4 bases, J lost 9 bases, and 25 bases lay in between. Written as DNA, the CDR3 is TGTGCCAGCAGCCCGAGAGGGACAACAGCTTCTGGGCGCTACACCTTC. It is translated as CASSPRGTTASGRYTF. The complete variable domain, with remaining parts taken from reference TRBV9 and TRBJ1-2, reads DSGVTQTPKHLITATGQRVTLRCSPRSGDLSVYWYQQSLDQGLQFLIQYYNGEERAKGNILERFSAQQFPDLHSELNLSSLELGDSALYFCASSPRGTTASGRYTFGSGTRLTVV.

This clonotype was observed a handful of times. The chain carries TRBV7-9 and TRBJ1-2, with D unclear. V was pared by 1 base and J by 4 bases, with 10 bases between. The CDR3 consists of 14 residues. In germline, CDR1 is SEHNR, CDR2 FQNEAQ (reference sequence). The CDR3 spells CASSLVGGTYGYTF. The CDR3, as DNA: TGTGCCAGCAGCTTAGTAGGAGGAACCTATGGCTACACCTTC.

This sequence joins TRBV5-1 and TRBJ2-3, with 9 positions matching TRBD2. With V trimmed by 4 bases and J by 5 bases, 20 bases remained unmatched. The germline V gene has CDR1 SGHRS and CDR2 YFSETQ. This CDR3 comprises 19 residues. This CDR3 is CASSKGAFSGSAILDTQYF. CDR3 sequence (DNA): TGCGCCAGCAGCAAAGGCGCGTTTAGCGGGAGTGCGATCTTAGATACGCAGTATTTT.

This chain uses TRBV11-2 with TRBJ1-4; 7 bases are shared with TRBD1. CDR3 length equals 15 residues. V shed 5 bases and J 5 bases; nucleotides not matched to a gene: 8. Germline V CDR1 and CDR2: SGHAT, FQNNGV. DNA for the CDR3: TGTGCCAGCAGCATCCGACAGGGAAGGAATGAAAAACTGTTTTTT. It translates to CASSIRQGRNEKLFF.

The V call is TRBV3-1, the J call TRBJ2-3; possibly TRBD1 or TRBD2 for D (5 bases each). Germline V gives CDR1 LGHDT, CDR2 YNNKEL (reference sequence). This CDR3 contains 16 residues. V was cut by 2 bases and J by 0 bases, with 12 bases left in between. This CDR3 reads CASSQLRGVSTDTQYF. CDR3 coding DNA: TGTGCCAGCAGCCAATTGAGAGGGGTTAGCACAGATACGCAGTATTTT.

V and J are TRBV5-1 and TRBJ2-7; D is uncertain. There are 14 residues in the CDR3. Per germline, CDR1 SGHRS and CDR2 YFSETQ. The V gene lost 1 base and the J gene lost 6 bases, with 14 bases spanning the gap. CDR3: CASSLNRNPGEQYF. Written as DNA, the CDR3 is TGCGCCAGCAGCTTGAATAGGAACCCTGGCGAGCAGTACTTC.

The rearrangement links TRBV4-2 to TRBJ2-7; D not certain. V was cut by 0 bases and J by 0 bases, with 12 bases left in between. The germline CDR1 and CDR2 sequences are LGHNA and YNFKEQ. The CDR3 runs to 16 residues. CDR3 region: CASSQEQRAVSYEQYF. CDR3 nucleotides: TGTGCCAGCAGCCAAGAACAACGGGCCGTCTCCTACGAGCAGTACTTC.

This clonotype was recorded at least ten times. The chain has TRBV6-5 and TRBJ2-7, with 7 bases identical to TRBD1. The CDR3 totals 13 residues. V lost 5 bases and J lost 0; bases outside the gene matches: 1. Germline V gives CDR1 MNHEY, CDR2 SVGAGI. The CDR3 DNA reads TGTGCCAGCAGTGGGACAGACTCCTACGAGCAGTACTTC. Its protein is CASSGTDSYEQYF.

The chain carries TRBV29-1 and TRBJ2-1, with 10 bases lining up with TRBD2. The germline CDR1 and CDR2 sequences are SQVTM and ANQGSEA. The CDR3 loop spans 14 amino acids. Trimming removed 5 bases from V and 4 bases from J; junction bases left unmatched: 5. CDR3 bases: TGCAGCGTTACCGGGACTAGCGTATACAATGAGCAGTTCTTC. Amino acid sequence: CSVTGTSVYNEQFF.